This T cell receptor beta chain is from a study of graft-versus-host responses after intestinal transplantation. Study background: All recipients were transplanted with multivisceral, liver-intestinal, or isolated intestinal grafts.

CDR3 size: 14 residues. The assay was immunoSEQ multiplex PCR, and TCRdb's table has in-frame clones only and misses some. The table includes about 63,000 clones, about nine tenths detected once. Once graft tissue had been processed, intraepithelial and lamina propria lymphocytes were released. The clonotype originates from a human patient who received an intestinal transplant, so some T cells may come from the graft donor. The V gene is TRBV21-1, the J gene TRBJ2-7; the table's TRBD2 call for D was not verified on the DNA. TRBV21-1 corresponds to a pseudogene. The source was ileum tissue, collected less than 400 days after transplant. CDR3 sequence: CASSNGGTGYEQYF. In nucleotides, the CDR3 is TGTGCCAGCAGCAATGGGGGGACGGGATACGAGCAGTACTTC.